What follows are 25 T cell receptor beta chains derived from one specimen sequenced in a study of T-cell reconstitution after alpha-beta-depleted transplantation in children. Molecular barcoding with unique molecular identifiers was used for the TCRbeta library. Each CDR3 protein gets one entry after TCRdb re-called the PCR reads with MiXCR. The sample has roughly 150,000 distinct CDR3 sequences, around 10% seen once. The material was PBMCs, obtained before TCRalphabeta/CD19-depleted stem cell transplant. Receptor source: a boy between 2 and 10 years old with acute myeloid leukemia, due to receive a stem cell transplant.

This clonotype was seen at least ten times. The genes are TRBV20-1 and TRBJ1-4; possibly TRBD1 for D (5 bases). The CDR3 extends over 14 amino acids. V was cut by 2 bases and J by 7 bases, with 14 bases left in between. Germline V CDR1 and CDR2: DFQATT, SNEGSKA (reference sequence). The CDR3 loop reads CSARMSAGPEKLFF. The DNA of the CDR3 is TGCAGTGCTAGAATGTCGGCAGGGCCTGAAAAACTGTTTTTT.

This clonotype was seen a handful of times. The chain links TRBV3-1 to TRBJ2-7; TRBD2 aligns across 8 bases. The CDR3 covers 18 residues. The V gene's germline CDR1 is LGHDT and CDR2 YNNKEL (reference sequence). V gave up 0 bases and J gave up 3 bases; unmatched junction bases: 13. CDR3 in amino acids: CASSQDGFGSGTIYEQYF. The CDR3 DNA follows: TGTGCCAGCAGCCAAGATGGGTTCGGTAGCGGGACGATCTACGAGCAGTACTTC.

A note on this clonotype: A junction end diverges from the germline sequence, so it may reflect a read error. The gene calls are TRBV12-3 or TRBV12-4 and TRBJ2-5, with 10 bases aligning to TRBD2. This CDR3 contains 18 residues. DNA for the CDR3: TGTGCCTGCAGTTCCAAGCGGGGGGGCCTTGTGTACCAAGAGACCCAGTACTTC. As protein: CACSSKRGGLVYQETQYF.

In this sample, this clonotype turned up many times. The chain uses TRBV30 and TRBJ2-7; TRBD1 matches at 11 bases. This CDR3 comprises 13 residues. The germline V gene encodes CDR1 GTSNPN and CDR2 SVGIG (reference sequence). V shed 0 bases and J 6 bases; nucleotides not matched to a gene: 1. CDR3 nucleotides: TGTGCCTGGAGTGTGGGGACAGGGGGCGAGCAGTACTTC. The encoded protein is CAWSVGTGGEQYF.

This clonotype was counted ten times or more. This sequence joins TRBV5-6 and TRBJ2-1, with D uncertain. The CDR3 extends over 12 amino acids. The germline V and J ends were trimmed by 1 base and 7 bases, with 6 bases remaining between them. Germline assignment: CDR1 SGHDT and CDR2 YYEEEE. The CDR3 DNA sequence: TGTGCCAGCAGCTTGTCCTCAAATGAGCAGTTCTTC. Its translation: CASSLSSNEQFF.

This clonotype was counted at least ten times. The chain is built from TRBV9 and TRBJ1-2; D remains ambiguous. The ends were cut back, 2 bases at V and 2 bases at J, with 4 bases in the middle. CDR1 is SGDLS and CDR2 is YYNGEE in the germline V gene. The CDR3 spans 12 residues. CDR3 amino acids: CASSVPNYGYTF. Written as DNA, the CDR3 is TGTGCCAGCAGCGTCCCCAACTATGGCTACACCTTC.

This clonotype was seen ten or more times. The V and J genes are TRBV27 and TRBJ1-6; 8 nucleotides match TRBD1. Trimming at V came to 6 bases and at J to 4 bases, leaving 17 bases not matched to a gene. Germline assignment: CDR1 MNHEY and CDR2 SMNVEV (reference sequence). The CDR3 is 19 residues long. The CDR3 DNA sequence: TGTGCCAGCAGGGGGACAGGAGTCGTGCGTATTAATTATAATTCACCCCTCCACTTT. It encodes CASRGTGVVRINYNSPLHF.

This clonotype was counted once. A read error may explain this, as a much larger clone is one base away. In DNA form, the CDR3 reads TGCAGCGTTGATTTGGATCAGAACACAGATACGCAGTATTTT. Encoded protein: CSVDLDQNTDTQYF. The V and J genes are TRBV29-1 and TRBJ2-3; D gene ambiguous. The V end lost 3 bases, the J end lost 2 bases, and 12 bases lay between the germline ends. CDR1 and CDR2 from the germline V gene are SQVTM and ANQGSEA. The CDR3 sequence is 14 residues long.

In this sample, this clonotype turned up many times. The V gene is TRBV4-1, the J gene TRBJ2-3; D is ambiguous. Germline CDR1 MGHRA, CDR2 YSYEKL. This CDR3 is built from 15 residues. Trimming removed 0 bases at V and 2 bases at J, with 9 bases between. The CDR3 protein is CASSQDRAATDTQYF. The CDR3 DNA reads TGCGCCAGCAGCCAAGATCGCGCAGCCACAGATACGCAGTATTTT.

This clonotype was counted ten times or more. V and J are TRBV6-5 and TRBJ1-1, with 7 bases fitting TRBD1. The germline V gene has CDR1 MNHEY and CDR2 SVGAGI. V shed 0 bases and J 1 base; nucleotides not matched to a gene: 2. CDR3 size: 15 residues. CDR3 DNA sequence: TGTGCCAGCAGTTACTCGACAGGGAGGAACACTGAAGCTTTCTTT. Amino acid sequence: CASSYSTGRNTEAFF.

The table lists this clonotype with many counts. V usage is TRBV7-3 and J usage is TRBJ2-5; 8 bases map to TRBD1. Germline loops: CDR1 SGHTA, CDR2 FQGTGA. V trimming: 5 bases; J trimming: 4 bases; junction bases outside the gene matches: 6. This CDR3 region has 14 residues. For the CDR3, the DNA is TGTGCCAGCAGCCATACAGGGGGAGTAGAGACCCAGTACTTC. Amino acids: CASSHTGGVETQYF.

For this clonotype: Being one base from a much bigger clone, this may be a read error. The DNA of the CDR3 is TGTGCCAGCACAAAGGGGAGCCGGGTCGGCACAGATACGCAGTATTTT. It is translated as CASTKGSRVGTDTQYF. The V call is TRBV7-2, the J call TRBJ2-3; D possibly uses TRBD1 or TRBD2 (5 bases each). V was clipped by 7 bases and J by 1 base, with 18 bases between them. In germline, CDR1 is SGHTA, CDR2 FQGNSA. The CDR3 sequence is 16 residues long.

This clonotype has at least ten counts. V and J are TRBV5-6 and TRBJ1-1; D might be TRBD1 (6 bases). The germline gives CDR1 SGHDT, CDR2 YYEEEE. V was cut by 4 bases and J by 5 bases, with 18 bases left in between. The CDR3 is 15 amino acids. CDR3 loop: CASSEGVGGLTEAFF. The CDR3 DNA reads TGTGCCAGCAGCGAGGGGGTTGGGGGCCTGACTGAAGCTTTCTTT. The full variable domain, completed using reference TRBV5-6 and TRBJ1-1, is DAGVTQSPTHLIKTRGQQVTLRCSPKSGHDTVSWYQQALGQGPQFIFQYYEEEERQRGNFPDRFSGHQFPNYSSELNVNALLLGDSALYLCASSEGVGGLTEAFFGQGTRLTVV.

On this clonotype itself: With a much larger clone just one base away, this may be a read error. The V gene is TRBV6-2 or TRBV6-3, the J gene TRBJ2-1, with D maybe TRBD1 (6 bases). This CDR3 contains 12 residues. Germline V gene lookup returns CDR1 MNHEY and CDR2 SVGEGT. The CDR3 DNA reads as TGTGCCAGCAGTTATAGGGGGAATGAGCAGTTGTTC. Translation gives CASSYRGNEQLF.

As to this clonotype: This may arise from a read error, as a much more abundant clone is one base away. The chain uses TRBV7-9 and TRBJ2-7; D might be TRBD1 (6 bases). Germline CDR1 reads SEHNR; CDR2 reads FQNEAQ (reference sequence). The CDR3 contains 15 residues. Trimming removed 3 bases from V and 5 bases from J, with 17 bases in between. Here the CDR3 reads CASSFFPGQKNEQYF. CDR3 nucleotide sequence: TGTGCCAGCAGCTTTTTCCCGGGACAAAAAAACGAGCAGTACTTC.

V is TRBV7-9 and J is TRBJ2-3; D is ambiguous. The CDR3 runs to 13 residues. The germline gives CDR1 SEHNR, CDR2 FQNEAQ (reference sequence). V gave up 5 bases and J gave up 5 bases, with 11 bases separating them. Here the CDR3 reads CASSVGPRDTQYF. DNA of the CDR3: TGTGCCAGCAGCGTTGGACCGCGAGATACGCAGTATTTT.

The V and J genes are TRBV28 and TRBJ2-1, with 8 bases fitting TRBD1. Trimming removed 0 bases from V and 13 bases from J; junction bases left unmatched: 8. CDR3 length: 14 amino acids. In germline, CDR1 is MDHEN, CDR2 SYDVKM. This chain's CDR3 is CASSLWKAGTGQFF. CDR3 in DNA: TGTGCCAGCAGTTTATGGAAGGCCGGGACAGGTCAGTTCTTC.

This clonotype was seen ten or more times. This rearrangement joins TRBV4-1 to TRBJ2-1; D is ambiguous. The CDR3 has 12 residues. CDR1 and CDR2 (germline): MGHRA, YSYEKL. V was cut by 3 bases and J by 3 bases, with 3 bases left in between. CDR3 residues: CASSQVYNEQFF. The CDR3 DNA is TGCGCCAGCAGCCAGGTCTACAATGAGCAGTTCTTC.

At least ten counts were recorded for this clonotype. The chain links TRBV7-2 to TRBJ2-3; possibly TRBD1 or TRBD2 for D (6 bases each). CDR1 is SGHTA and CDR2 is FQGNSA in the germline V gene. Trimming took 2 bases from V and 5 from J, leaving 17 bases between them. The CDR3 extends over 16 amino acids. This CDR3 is CASSLNGGPNGDTQYF. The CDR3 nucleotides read TGTGCCAGCAGCTTAAACGGGGGCCCGAACGGAGATACGCAGTATTTT.

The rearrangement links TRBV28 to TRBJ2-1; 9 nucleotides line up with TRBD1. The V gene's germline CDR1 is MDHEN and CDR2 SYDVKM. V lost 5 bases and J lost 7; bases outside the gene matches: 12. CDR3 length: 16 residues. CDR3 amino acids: CASSPPLGTGLNEQFF. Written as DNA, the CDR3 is TGTGCCAGCAGTCCGCCGTTAGGGACAGGGTTGAATGAGCAGTTCTTC.

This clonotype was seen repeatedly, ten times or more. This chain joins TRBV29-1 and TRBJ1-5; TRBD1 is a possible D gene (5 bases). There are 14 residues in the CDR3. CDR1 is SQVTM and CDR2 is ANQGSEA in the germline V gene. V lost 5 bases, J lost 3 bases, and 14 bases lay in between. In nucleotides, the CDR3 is TGCAGCGTTAGGACACTCGATCCCAATCAGCCCCAGCATTTT. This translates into CSVRTLDPNQPQHF.

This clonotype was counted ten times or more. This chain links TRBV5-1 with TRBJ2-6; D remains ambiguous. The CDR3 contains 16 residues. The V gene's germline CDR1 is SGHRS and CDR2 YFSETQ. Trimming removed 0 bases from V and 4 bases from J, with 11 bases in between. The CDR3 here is CASSLEPMQGANVLTF. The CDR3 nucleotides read TGCGCCAGCAGCTTGGAACCCATGCAGGGGGCCAACGTCCTGACTTTC.

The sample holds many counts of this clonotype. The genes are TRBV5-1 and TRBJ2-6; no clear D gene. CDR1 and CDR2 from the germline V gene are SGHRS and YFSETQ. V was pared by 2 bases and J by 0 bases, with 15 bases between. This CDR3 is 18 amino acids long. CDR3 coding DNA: TGCGCCAGCAGCTTACGAGGCAGTGACTTCTCTGGGGCCAACGTCCTGACTTTC. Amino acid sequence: CASSLRGSDFSGANVLTF.

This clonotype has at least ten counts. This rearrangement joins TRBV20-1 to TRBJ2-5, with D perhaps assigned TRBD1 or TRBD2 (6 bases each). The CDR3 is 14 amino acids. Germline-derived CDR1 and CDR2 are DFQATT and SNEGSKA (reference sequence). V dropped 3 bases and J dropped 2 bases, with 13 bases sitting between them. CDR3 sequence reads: CSASGGTIQETQYF. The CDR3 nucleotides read TGCAGTGCTAGCGGAGGGACAATTCAAGAGACCCAGTACTTC.

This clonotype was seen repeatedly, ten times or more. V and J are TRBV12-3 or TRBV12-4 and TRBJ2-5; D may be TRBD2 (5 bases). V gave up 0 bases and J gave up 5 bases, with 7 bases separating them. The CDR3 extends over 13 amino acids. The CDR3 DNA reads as TGTGCCAGCAGTTTAGCGCAGCGGGAGACCCAGTACTTC. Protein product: CASSLAQRETQYF.